This is a list of T cell receptor beta chains from one sample in a study of shared clonotypes between healthy human individuals. Libraries were prepared by immunoSEQ multiplex PCR; TCRdb keeps only in-frame clonotypes and omits some of them. The table records around 500,000 clones, roughly 77% of them present only once. The sample comprised PBMCs. These receptors all come from a woman aged 40 to 50 in good health. Some clones in this sample may be carry-over from other donors' samples. The CDR3 runs from the conserved cysteine through the conserved F or W. D genes are given only for firm matches. Clone size is given for some rows only: seen once, a few or many times, or a class if the clone is expanded.

CDR3nt | CDR3aa | j_gene | v_gene | d_gene | abundance
TGTGCCAGCAGCGCTACCCGGGGACTCGGTAGCGAGCAGTACTTC | CASSATRGLGSEQYF | TRBJ2-7 | TRBV25-1 | NA | NA
TGTGCCACCAGCAGAGATAGGCAGATCTCTGGAAACACCATATATTTT | CATSRDRQISGNTIYF | TRBJ1-3 | TRBV15 | NA | NA
TGTGCCACGGTAGCGGGAGTCTCCGGGGAGCTGTTTTTT | CATVAGVSGELFF | TRBJ2-2 | TRBV28 | TRBD2 | NA
TGTGCCAGCAGCTGGGACCCGGTACGGGGCGAGCAGTTCTTC | CASSWDPVRGEQFF | TRBJ2-1 | TRBV5-4 | NA | NA
TGCGCCAGCAGCCAACCTGGACCAACCGATGATCAGTTCTTC | CASSQPGPTDDQFF | TRBJ2-1 | TRBV4-1 | NA | once
TGTGCCAGCTCCGACAGGATGGAGGAGACCCAGTACTTC | CASSDRMEETQYF | TRBJ2-5 | TRBV2 | NA | NA
TGTGCCAGTAGTTCCCGGGACAGGGGAAACACTGAAGCTTTCTTT | CASSSRDRGNTEAFF | TRBJ1-1 | TRBV19 | TRBD1 | NA
TGCAGCGGTGGGACAGGCCAACCCTACGAGCAGTACTTC | CSGGTGQPYEQYF | TRBJ2-7 | TRBV29-1 | TRBD1 | NA
TGTGCCAGCAGCGCGGGACTAGCGACTAACGGGGAGCTGTTTTTT | CASSAGLATNGELFF | TRBJ2-2 | TRBV5-4 | TRBD2 | NA
TGCGCCAGCACCAAGGGACTTCGCGGGACTGAAGCTTTCTTT | CASTKGLRGTEAFF | TRBJ1-1 | TRBV10-2 | NA | few
TGTGCCAGCAGCCCGATCCGCGGGGCAGATACGCAGTATTTT | CASSPIRGADTQYF | TRBJ2-3 | TRBV5-4 | NA | once
TGTGCCAGCAGCACAGGGTTCGGGGAGACCCAGTACTTC | CASSTGFGETQYF | TRBJ2-5 | TRBV6-6 | NA | NA
TGTGCCAGCAGTGAAGCGCGAAATTCACCCCTCCACTTT | CASSEARNSPLHF | TRBJ1-6 | TRBV2 | NA | NA
TGTGCCCTGACCCGGGGCCAGAGCTCCTACGAGCAGTACTTC | CALTRGQSSYEQYF | TRBJ2-7 | TRBV30 | NA | NA
TGTGCCAGCAGCACAGGACAGGGCGGTGAAAAACTGTTTTTT | CASSTGQGGEKLFF | TRBJ1-4 | TRBV7-2 | TRBD1 | NA
TGTGCCAGCAGCTCCCACAGGGGATCCACTGAAGCTTTCTTT | CASSSHRGSTEAFF | TRBJ1-1 | TRBV14 | TRBD1 | NA
TGTGCCAGCAGCGAACTAGCGGGAGGCGAAACAGATACGCAGTATTTT | CASSELAGGETDTQYF | TRBJ2-3 | TRBV7-6 | TRBD2 | once